The 17 T cell receptor beta chains given below trace back to one sample, sequenced in a study of cytomegalovirus exposure and HLA in healthy donors. This PCR relied on a set of 60 Vbeta primers and 13 Jbeta primers. Using immunoSEQ multiplex PCR, the repertoire was profiled, and TCRdb retains in-frame clones only, with some absent. This table has about 200,000 clones, 70% to 80% appearing once. The sequenced sample was PBMCs. Receptors originate from a woman in her thirties in good health and CMV-seronegative.

V usage is TRBV11-1 and J usage is TRBJ2-2; D ambiguous. The CDR3 runs to 14 residues. The germline CDR1 and CDR2 sequences are SGHAT and FQDESV (reference sequence). Trimming left V 1 base short and J 2 bases short, with 5 bases between. Here the CDR3 reads CASSLDSNTGELFF. The CDR3 DNA is TGTGCCAGCAGCTTAGACTCAAACACCGGGGAGCTGTTTTTT.

The rearrangement joins TRBV21-1 to TRBJ2-5; the listed D gene, TRBD2, was not tested against the DNA. TRBV21-1 is termed a pseudogene. This CDR3 is 17 amino acids long. The CDR3 loop reads CASTRHRRCTSGETQYF. In DNA form, the CDR3 reads TGTGCCAGCACGAGGCATCGGCGATGTACTAGCGGGGAGACCCAGTACTTC.

The chain couples TRBV7-9 to TRBJ1-5; no firm D call. This CDR3 comprises 8 residues. CDR1 and CDR2 from the germline V gene are SEHNR and FQNEAQ (reference sequence). The CDR3 spells CSILFRHF. The CDR3 DNA reads as TGTTCCATCCTATTTCGGCATTTT.

This clone appeared a single time. This chain links TRBV7-2 with TRBJ2-3; 9 bases align to TRBD2. The V segment lost 1 base and the J segment 3 bases; nucleotides outside the gene matches: 2. Germline CDR1 and CDR2: SGHTA and FQGNSA. The CDR3 covers 15 residues. Here the CDR3 reads CASSLVAGVTDTQYF. The CDR3 bases are TGTGCCAGCAGCTTAGTAGCGGGGGTGACAGATACGCAGTATTTT.

The chain uses TRBV6-6 and TRBJ2-1, with D perhaps TRBD1 (6 bases). Trimming left V 4 bases short and J 6 bases short, with 7 bases between. Germline-derived CDR1 and CDR2 are MNHNY and SVGAGI (reference sequence). The CDR3 sequence is 12 residues long. As DNA, the CDR3 is TGTGCCAGCAGTTCACAGGGCAATGAGCAGTTCTTC. Its protein product is CASSSQGNEQFF.

This rearrangement joins TRBV5-1 to TRBJ2-7, with 7 bases that match TRBD2. Trimming at V came to 2 bases and at J to 6 bases, leaving 8 bases not matched to a gene. Germline loops: CDR1 SGHRS, CDR2 YFSETQ. The CDR3 totals 14 residues. This CDR3 is CASSFRWEGSEQYF. The CDR3 nucleotides read TGCGCCAGCAGCTTTCGGTGGGAGGGCTCCGAGCAGTACTTC.

This rearrangement joins TRBV12-2 to TRBJ1-2; the table's D call of TRBD1 was not tested on the DNA. TRBV12-2 is deemed a pseudogene. The CDR3 is 16 residues long. The CDR3 sequence: CASRSHQGVNNYGYTF. The CDR3, as DNA: TGTGCAAGTCGCTCACATCAGGGGGTAAATAACTATGGCTACACCTTC.

The chain employs TRBV10-2 and TRBJ2-7; TRBD1 might be the D (6 bases). Germline loops: CDR1 WSHSY, CDR2 SAAADI. The length of the CDR3 is 12 residues. The V gene lost 8 bases and the J gene lost 1 base, with 9 bases spanning the gap. CDR3 loop: CASSGTSYEQYF. The CDR3 coding sequence is TGCGCCAGCTCCGGGACATCCTACGAGCAGTACTTC.

CDR3 in amino acids: CATSREKANYGYTF. In nucleotides, the CDR3 is TGTGCCACCAGCAGAGAGAAAGCGAACTATGGCTACACCTTC. The V gene is TRBV15, the J gene TRBJ1-2; D not certain. CDR1 LNHNV and CDR2 YYDKDF come from the germline V gene (reference sequence). The CDR3 length is 14 residues. With 0 bases removed from V and 2 bases from J, the gap between germline ends came to 7 bases.

The chain carries TRBV10-3 and TRBJ2-4; tentative D call: TRBD1 (5 bases). Germline loops: CDR1 ENHRY, CDR2 SYGVKD. V lost 10 bases, J lost 8 bases, and 12 bases lay in between. The CDR3 loop spans 11 amino acids. The chain's CDR3 is CASAQGYIQYF. The CDR3 DNA reads TGTGCCAGCGCGCAGGGCTACATTCAGTACTTC.

The rearrangement uses TRBV29-1 and TRBJ2-5, with D possibly matching TRBD1 (6 bases). CDR3 size: 12 residues. The V end was cut by 8 bases, the J end by 1 base, with 11 bases between. CDR1 is SQVTM, CDR2 ANQGSEA, per germline. CDR3 bases: TGCAGCATTAACAGGGTCCAAGAGACCCAGTACTTC. It yields the protein CSINRVQETQYF.

The gene calls are TRBV10-3 and TRBJ1-1; D is uncertain. CDR3 length: 14 amino acids. Germline assignment: CDR1 ENHRY and CDR2 SYGVKD. The V end lost 2 bases, the J end lost 0 bases, and 7 bases lay between the germline ends. The DNA for the CDR3 is TGTGCCATCAGTGAGCCGGGGATGAACACTGAAGCTTTCTTT. Translating it yields CAISEPGMNTEAFF.

Here the CDR3 reads CAISELATVSNYGYTF. CDR3 sequence (DNA): TGTGCCATCAGTGAGCTAGCAACAGTATCTAACTATGGCTACACCTTC. The V and J genes are TRBV10-3 and TRBJ1-2; no firm D call. This CDR3 region has 16 residues. The ends were cut back, 2 bases at V and 0 bases at J, with 13 bases in the middle. From germline, CDR1 is ENHRY and CDR2 SYGVKD.

The chain links TRBV2 to TRBJ2-1; D unclear. The CDR3 runs 11 residues. Germline V gene sequence: CDR1 SNHLY, CDR2 FYNNEI. Trimming stripped 7 bases from V and 4 bases from J, with 5 bases between. CDR3 nucleotides: TGTGCCAGCACGAGGTACAATGAGCAGTTCTTC. Residues: CASTRYNEQFF.

The chain recombines TRBV9 with TRBJ1-1; 8 bases align to TRBD1. After removal of 3 bases from V and 3 bases from J, the junction contained 10 bases not matched to a gene. CDR1 and CDR2 (germline): SGDLS, YYNGEE. This CDR3 is 16 amino acids long. CDR3 amino acids: CASSARQGRRDTEAFF. CDR3 in DNA: TGTGCCAGCAGCGCTAGACAGGGGCGCAGGGACACTGAAGCTTTCTTT.

V is TRBV30 and J is TRBJ1-4; TRBD1 agrees at 8 bases. The CDR3 spans 17 residues. J lost 2 bases, V lost 4 bases, and 12 bases had no gene match. Per germline, CDR1 GTSNPN and CDR2 SVGIG (reference sequence). The CDR3 reads CAWITGGNGVTNEKLFF. CDR3 nucleotide sequence: TGTGCCTGGATAACAGGGGGAAATGGAGTCACTAATGAAAAACTGTTTTTT.

The V gene is TRBV9, the J gene TRBJ2-1; a weak D match, TRBD2 (6 bases). The CDR3 runs 14 residues. Germline V CDR1 and CDR2: SGDLS, YYNGEE. Trimming left V 4 bases short and J 4 bases short, with 12 bases between. The CDR3 here is CASSRWGEYNEQFF. Here the CDR3 DNA reads TGTGCCAGCAGCAGGTGGGGGGAATACAATGAGCAGTTCTTC.